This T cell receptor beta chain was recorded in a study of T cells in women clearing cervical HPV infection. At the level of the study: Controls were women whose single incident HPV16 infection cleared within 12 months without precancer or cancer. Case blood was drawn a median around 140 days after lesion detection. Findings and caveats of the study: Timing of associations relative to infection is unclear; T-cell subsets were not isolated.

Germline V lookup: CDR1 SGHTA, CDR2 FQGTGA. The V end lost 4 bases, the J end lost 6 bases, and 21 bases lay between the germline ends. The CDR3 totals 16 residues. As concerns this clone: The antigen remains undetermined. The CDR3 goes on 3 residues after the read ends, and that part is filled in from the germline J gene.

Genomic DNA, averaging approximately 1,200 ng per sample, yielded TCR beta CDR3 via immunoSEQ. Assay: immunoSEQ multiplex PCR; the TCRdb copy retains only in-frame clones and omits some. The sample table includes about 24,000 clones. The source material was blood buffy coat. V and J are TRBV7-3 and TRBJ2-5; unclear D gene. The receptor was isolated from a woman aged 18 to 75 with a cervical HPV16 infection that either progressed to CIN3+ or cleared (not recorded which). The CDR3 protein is CASSSSDDYSNQTQYF. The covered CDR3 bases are TGTGCCAGCAGCTCGTCCGACGATTATAGCAATCAGACC.